This is a list of T cell receptor beta chains from one sample in a study of shared clonotypes between healthy human individuals. Sequencing was performed with immunoSEQ multiplex PCR; in TCRdb, only in-frame clones are kept and a portion is missing. The profile shows over a million clones, 95% to 99% of them singletons. Sequenced: naive CD4+ T cells sorted from blood. The receptors originated from a man aged 25 to 45 in good health. Both conserved end residues are trimmed from each CDR3. The order of the fields is CDR3 protein, V gene.

CDR3 protein: ASSHLRGRQETQY
V gene: TRBV9

CDR3 protein: ASSFTEALDNQPQH
V gene: TRBV11-2

CDR3 protein: ASSMTGQTGNTIY
V gene: TRBV9

CDR3 protein: ASNLGGNSNQPQH
V gene: TRBV5-5

CDR3 protein: ASSPAGENYGYT
V gene: TRBV28

CDR3 protein: SVGTAQNSGANVLT
V gene: TRBV29-1

CDR3 protein: ASSSGGERRDTQY
V gene: TRBV7-8

CDR3 protein: ASSFRPNEQY
V gene: TRBV28

CDR3 protein: ASSRGQGRYGYT
V gene: TRBV6-6

CDR3 protein: ASSSGLAGIGELF
V gene: TRBV5-1

CDR3 protein: ASRMRADRGSYEQY
V gene: TRBV19

CDR3 protein: ASSRDTSTDTQY
V gene: TRBV6-4

CDR3 protein: AWSKPRGQASDQPQH
V gene: TRBV30

CDR3 protein: ASSDRATRTNTEAF
V gene: TRBV5-6

CDR3 protein: ASSPGTGATYEQY
V gene: TRBV28

CDR3 protein: ASSWSGAGYNEQF
V gene: TRBV5-8

CDR3 protein: ASSLVGGSGANVLT
V gene: TRBV11-2

CDR3 protein: ANWRFRGEYEQY
V gene: TRBV2

CDR3 protein: ASSKTDYEQY
V gene: TRBV7-2

CDR3 protein: ASSGGQGREQY
V gene: TRBV5-4

CDR3 protein: ASSLRTEDYEQY
V gene: TRBV7-2

CDR3 protein: AISASASSYEQY
V gene: TRBV10-3

CDR3 protein: ASSLGDFYEQY
V gene: TRBV5-1

CDR3 protein: ASSSITGGFGNEQF
V gene: TRBV11-2

CDR3 protein: ASGTGGAVNTGELF
V gene: TRBV5-8